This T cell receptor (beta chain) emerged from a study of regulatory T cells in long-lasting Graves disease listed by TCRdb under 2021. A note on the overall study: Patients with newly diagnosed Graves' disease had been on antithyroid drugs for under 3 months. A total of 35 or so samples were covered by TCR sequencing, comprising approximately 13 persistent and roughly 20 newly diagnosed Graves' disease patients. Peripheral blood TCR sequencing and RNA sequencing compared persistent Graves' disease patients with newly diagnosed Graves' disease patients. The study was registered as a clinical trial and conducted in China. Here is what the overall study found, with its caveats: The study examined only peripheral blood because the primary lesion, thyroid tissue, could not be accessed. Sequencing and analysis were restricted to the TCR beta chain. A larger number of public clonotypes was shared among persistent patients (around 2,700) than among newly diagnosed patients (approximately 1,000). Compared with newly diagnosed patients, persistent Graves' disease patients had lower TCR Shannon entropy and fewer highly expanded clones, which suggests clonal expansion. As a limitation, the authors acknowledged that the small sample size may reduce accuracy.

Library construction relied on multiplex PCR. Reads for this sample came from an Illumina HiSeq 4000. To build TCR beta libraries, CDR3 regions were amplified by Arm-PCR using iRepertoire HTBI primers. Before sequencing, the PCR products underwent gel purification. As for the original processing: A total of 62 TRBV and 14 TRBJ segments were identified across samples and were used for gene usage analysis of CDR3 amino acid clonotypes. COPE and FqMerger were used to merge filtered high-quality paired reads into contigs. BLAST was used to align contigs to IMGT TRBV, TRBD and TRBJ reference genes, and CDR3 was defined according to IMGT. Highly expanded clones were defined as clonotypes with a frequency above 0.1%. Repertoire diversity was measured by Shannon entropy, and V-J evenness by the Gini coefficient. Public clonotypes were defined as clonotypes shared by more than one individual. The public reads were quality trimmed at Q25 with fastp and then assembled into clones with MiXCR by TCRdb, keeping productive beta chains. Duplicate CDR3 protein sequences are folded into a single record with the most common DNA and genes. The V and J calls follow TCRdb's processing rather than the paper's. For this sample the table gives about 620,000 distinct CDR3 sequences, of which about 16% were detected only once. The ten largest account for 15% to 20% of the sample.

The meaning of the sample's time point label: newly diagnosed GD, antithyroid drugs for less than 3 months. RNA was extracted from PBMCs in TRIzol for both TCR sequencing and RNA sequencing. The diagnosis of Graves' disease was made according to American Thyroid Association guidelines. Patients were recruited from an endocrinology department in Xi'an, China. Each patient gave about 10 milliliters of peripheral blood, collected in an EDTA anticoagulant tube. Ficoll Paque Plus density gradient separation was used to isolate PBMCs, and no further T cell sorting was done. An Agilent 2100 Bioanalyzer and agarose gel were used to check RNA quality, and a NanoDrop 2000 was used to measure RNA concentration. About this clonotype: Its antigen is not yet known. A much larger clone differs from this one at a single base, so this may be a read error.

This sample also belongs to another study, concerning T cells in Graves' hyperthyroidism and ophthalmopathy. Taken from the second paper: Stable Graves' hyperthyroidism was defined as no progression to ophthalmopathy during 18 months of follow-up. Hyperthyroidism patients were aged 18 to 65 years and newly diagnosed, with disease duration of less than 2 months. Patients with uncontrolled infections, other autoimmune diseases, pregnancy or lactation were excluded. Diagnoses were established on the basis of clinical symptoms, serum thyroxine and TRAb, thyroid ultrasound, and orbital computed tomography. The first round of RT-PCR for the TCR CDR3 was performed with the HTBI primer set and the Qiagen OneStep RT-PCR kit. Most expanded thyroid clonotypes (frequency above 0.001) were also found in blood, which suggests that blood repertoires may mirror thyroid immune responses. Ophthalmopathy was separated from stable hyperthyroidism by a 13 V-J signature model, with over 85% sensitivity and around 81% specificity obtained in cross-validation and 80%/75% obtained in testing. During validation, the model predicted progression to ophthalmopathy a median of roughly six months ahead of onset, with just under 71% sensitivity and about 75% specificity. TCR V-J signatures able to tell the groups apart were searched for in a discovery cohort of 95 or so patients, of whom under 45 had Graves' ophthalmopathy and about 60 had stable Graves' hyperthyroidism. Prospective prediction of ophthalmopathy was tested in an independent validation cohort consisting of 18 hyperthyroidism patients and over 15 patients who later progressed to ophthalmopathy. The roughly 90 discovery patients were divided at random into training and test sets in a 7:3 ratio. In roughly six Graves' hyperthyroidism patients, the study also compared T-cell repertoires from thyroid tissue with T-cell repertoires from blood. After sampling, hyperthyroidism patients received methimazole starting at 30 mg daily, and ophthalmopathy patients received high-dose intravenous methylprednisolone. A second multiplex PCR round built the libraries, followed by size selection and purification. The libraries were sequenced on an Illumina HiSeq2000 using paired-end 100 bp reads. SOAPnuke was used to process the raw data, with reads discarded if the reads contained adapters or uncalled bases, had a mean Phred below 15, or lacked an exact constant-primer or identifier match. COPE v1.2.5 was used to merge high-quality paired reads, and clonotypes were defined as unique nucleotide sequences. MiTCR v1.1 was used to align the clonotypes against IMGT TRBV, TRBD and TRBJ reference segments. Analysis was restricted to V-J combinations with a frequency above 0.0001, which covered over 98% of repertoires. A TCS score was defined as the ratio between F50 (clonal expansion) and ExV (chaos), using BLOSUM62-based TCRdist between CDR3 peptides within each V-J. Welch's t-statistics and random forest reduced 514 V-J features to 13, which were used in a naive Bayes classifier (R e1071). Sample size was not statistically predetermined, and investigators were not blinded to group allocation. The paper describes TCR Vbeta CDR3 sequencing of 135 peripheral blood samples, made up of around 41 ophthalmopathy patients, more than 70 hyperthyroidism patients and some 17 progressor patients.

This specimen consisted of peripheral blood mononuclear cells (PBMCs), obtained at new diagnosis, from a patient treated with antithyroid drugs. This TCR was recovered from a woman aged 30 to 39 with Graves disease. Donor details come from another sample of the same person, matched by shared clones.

The nucleotides are TGTGCCAGCAGCTCCTCGACAGAAATTAGGGATGAGCAGTCCTTC. Its translation is CASSSSTEIRDEQSF. The V and J genes are TRBV7-2 and TRBJ2-1; possibly the D gene is TRBD1, per 5 matching bases. The CDR3 has 15 amino acids, counting the end cysteine and phenylalanine. Of all the DNA, just the CDR3 is kept, 45 bases in frame from base 1. The germline V gene sets CDR1 to SGHTA and CDR2 to FQGNSA. This CDR3, with the reference TRBV7-2 and TRBJ2-1 proteins standing in past its ends, gives the full variable domain GAGVSQSPSNKVTEKGKDVELRCDPISGHTALYWYRQSLGQGLEFLIYFQGNSAPDKSGLPSDRFSAERTGGSVSTLTIQRTQQEDSAVYLCASSSSTEIRDEQSFGPGTRLTVL.